The entry below describes one T cell receptor beta chain. The antigen is undetermined. Isolated RNA was reverse transcribed in full, so expressed TCRB transcripts were sequenced. Measured with immunoSEQ multiplex PCR; TCRdb has only the in-frame clones, and not every one. The repertoire holds some 290,000 clones, with about 23% as singletons. The junction had 10 bases not matched to a gene; V was cut back by 5 bases and J by 3 bases. The CDR3 is 16 residues long. Per germline, CDR1 MNHEY and CDR2 SMNVEV (reference sequence). On average, the one heparinised blood draw given by each donor was 90 to 150 mL. Sorted cells reached over 95% purity in every population. This sample is drawn from a study of beta chain features in type 1 diabetes. Overall study context: Sorted cells numbering roughly 98,000,000 were examined across all samples. Findings of the study overall: Moderate yet significant TCRB CDR3 shortening was seen in Type 1 diabetes patients in all four CD4+ subsets. Any HLA-type effect on TCRB rearrangement remained unresolved here.

Specimen: naive CD4+ T cells from blood. This TCR came from a woman in her twenties or thirties with type 1 diabetes. This chain uses TRBV27 with TRBJ2-1; 7 bases are shared with TRBD1. Here the CDR3 DNA reads TGTGCCAGCAGTAGAGCAAGAGGGGGCGACTACAATGAGCAGTTCTTC. This sequence encodes CASSRARGGDYNEQFF.